Each of the 25 T cell receptor beta chains below was sequenced from the same sample in a study of blood T cell repertoires in COVID-19. Using immunoSEQ multiplex PCR, the repertoire was profiled, and TCRdb retains in-frame clones only, with some absent. The data contain approximately 300,000 clones, approximately 89% of them singletons. Sequencing was done on a sample of PBMCs or T cells enriched from blood (not recorded which). Receptors originate from a woman in her 30s who had recovered from COVID-19.

CDR3 bases: TGTGCCAGCTCACCCAGGGGGCGGACAGATACGCAGTATTTT. It specifies CASSPRGRTDTQYF. V usage is TRBV2 and J usage is TRBJ2-3; 8 bases line up with TRBD1. There are 14 residues in the CDR3. Germline V CDR1 and CDR2: SNHLY, FYNNEI. V was pared by 8 bases and J by 3 bases, with 7 bases of the junction left unmatched.

This clone was detected a few times. The chain uses TRBV19 and TRBJ1-2; 8 bases are shared with TRBD1. The CDR3 totals 14 residues. Germline loops: CDR1 LNHDA, CDR2 SQIVND (reference sequence). Germline trimming cut 3 bases from V and 4 bases from J; bases unmatched to any gene: 4. CDR3 DNA: TGTGCCAGTAGTATGTCAGGGGGCGTCTATGGCTACACCTTC. This gives the protein CASSMSGGVYGYTF.

This clone was detected only once. The chain has TRBV5-1 and TRBJ2-2; D uncertain. Trimming stripped 4 bases from V and 8 bases from J, with 15 bases between. The CDR3 runs 14 residues. Germline-derived CDR1 and CDR2 are SGHRS and YFSETQ. The CDR3 loop reads CASSASLGSGELFF. The CDR3, as DNA: TGCGCCAGCAGCGCATCTCTAGGTTCGGGGGAGCTGTTTTTT. Variable domain in full (rest from reference TRBV5-1 and TRBJ2-2): KAGVTQTPRYLIKTRGQQVTLSCSPISGHRSVSWYQQTPGQGLQFLFEYFSETQRNKGNFPGRFSGRQFSNSRSEMNVSTLELGDSALYLCASSASLGSGELFFGEGSRLTVL.

The genes are TRBV6-5 and TRBJ2-1; tentative D call: TRBD2 (7 bases). V was cut by 6 bases and J by 7 bases, with 16 bases left in between. CDR3 length: 14 amino acids. Germline assignment: CDR1 MNHEY and CDR2 SVGAGI. Here the CDR3 DNA reads TGTGCCAGCAGCCCGACCAGGGGAGGGAATGAGCAGTTCTTC. Translated: CASSPTRGGNEQFF.

This rearrangement joins TRBV28 to TRBJ2-2; the match to TRBD1 covers 8 bases. The CDR3 loop spans 15 amino acids. The J segment lost 4 bases and the V segment lost 4 bases, leaving 5 bases of the junction unmatched. In germline, CDR1 is MDHEN, CDR2 SYDVKM. The CDR3 sequence: CASSSGQGVTGELFF. For the CDR3, the DNA is TGTGCCAGCAGTTCTGGACAGGGAGTCACCGGGGAGCTGTTTTTT.

V gene TRBV2 combines with J gene TRBJ2-7; 7 bases match TRBD2. Germline CDR1 SNHLY, CDR2 FYNNEI. With V trimmed by 3 bases and J by 3 bases, 2 bases remained unmatched. This CDR3 contains 13 residues. The CDR3 loop is CASSDQRGYEQYF. The DNA of the CDR3 is TGTGCCAGCAGTGATCAGCGGGGCTACGAGCAGTACTTC.

The chain recombines TRBV27 with TRBJ2-1; TRBD2 matches 9 bases. V lost 6 bases, J lost 5 bases, and 11 bases stayed unmatched. CDR1 MNHEY and CDR2 SMNVEV come from the germline V gene (reference sequence). The length of the CDR3 is 16 residues. CDR3 protein: CASRSLRTSVNNEQFF. CDR3 nucleotide sequence: TGTGCCAGCAGGAGCCTCCGGACTAGCGTTAACAATGAGCAGTTCTTC.

The chain employs TRBV11-3 and TRBJ2-3, with D possibly being TRBD2 (6 bases). The CDR3 spans 16 residues. CDR1 SGHNT and CDR2 YENEEA come from the germline V gene. V lost 4 bases, J lost 6 bases, and 20 bases lay in between. CDR3 sequence (DNA): TGTGCCAGCAGCTCGTCACGACTAGGGGAGAGGGATACGCAGTATTTT. Its translation: CASSSSRLGERDTQYF. The full variable domain, in which reference TRBV11-3 and TRBJ2-3 provide the parts outside the CDR3, is EAGVVQSPRYKIIEKKQPVAFWCNPISGHNTLYWYLQNLGQGPELLIRYENEEAVDDSQLPKDRFSAERLKGVDSTLKIQPAELGDSAVYLCASSSSRLGERDTQYFGPGTRLTVL.

The rearrangement uses TRBV5-1 and TRBJ1-2, with D possibly being TRBD1 (5 bases). In germline, CDR1 is SGHRS, CDR2 YFSETQ. The V gene lost 5 bases and the J gene lost 1 base, with 15 bases spanning the gap. The CDR3 sequence is 15 residues long. The CDR3 DNA reads as TGCGCCAGCAGAGTCAACGGGGGTTTTAACTATGGCTACACCTTC. This translates into CASRVNGGFNYGYTF.

Details on this clone: Sequence at one end of the junction differs from germline and may be a read error. The chain joins TRBV24-1 to TRBJ2-5; perhaps TRBD2 as D (6 bases). The germline gives CDR1 KGHDR, CDR2 SFDVKD. This CDR3 is 16 amino acids long. The CDR3 reads CATSDLGFGGQGTQYF. For the CDR3, the DNA is TGTGCCACCAGTGATCTGGGATTTGGAGGGCAAGGGACCCAGTACTTC.

This clone was seen just once. This chain joins TRBV10-1 and TRBJ1-1, with TRBD1 matching 7 bases. Germline assignment: CDR1 WNHNN and CDR2 SYGVQD (reference sequence). Trimming cost V 2 bases and J 5 bases; bases outside gene matches: 8. There are 15 residues in the CDR3. The CDR3 DNA follows: TGCGCCAGCAGTGAGGCCGCAGGGGGAAGGACTGAAGCTTTCTTT. This translates into CASSEAAGGRTEAFF.

V gene TRBV10-3 combines with J gene TRBJ2-3, with TRBD2 as a possible D gene (7 bases). V was pared by 3 bases and J by 3 bases, with 16 bases between. The CDR3 spans 16 residues. Germline lookup yields CDR1 ENHRY and CDR2 SYGVKD. Written as DNA, the CDR3 is TGTGCCATCAGTGATGGGGGGGGGCGCAAAACAGATACGCAGTATTTT. It codes for CAISDGGGRKTDTQYF.

The genes are TRBV5-1 and TRBJ1-1, with TRBD1 matching 9 bases. The germline V gene has CDR1 SGHRS and CDR2 YFSETQ. CDR3 length equals 19 residues. Trimming at V came to 0 bases and at J to 0 bases, leaving 12 bases not matched to a gene. The CDR3 DNA follows: TGCGCCAGCAGCTTGGTAGTCCGGGACAGGGTATATCTGAACACTGAAGCTTTCTTT. It codes for CASSLVVRDRVYLNTEAFF. The whole variable domain, remainder taken from reference TRBV5-1 and TRBJ1-1, is KAGVTQTPRYLIKTRGQQVTLSCSPISGHRSVSWYQQTPGQGLQFLFEYFSETQRNKGNFPGRFSGRQFSNSRSEMNVSTLELGDSALYLCASSLVVRDRVYLNTEAFFGQGTRLTVV.

The chain combines TRBV5-1 with TRBJ2-7, with 12 bases identical to TRBD2. The germline CDR1 and CDR2 sequences are SGHRS and YFSETQ. V shed 0 bases, J shed 5 bases, and the junction held 9 bases outside the gene matches. The CDR3 length is 17 residues. CDR3 bases: TGCGCCAGCAGCTTGGCGGAGACTAGCGGGGGTTGGGACGAGCAGTACTTC. Its protein is CASSLAETSGGWDEQYF.

This clone was counted only a few times. This rearrangement joins TRBV5-1 to TRBJ1-2, with 9 nucleotides matching TRBD1. The CDR3 sequence is 14 residues long. J lost 7 bases, V lost 7 bases, and 11 bases had no gene match. Germline CDR1 SGHRS, CDR2 YFSETQ. The CDR3 DNA sequence: TGCGCCAGCTCCAGACAGGGGGTAGGATCTGGCTACACCTTC. Translated: CASSRQGVGSGYTF.

This chain connects TRBV6-2 or TRBV6-3 to TRBJ2-2; 8 positions match TRBD2. J gave up 2 bases and V 4 bases, and 6 bases lay outside the gene matches. The CDR3 extends over 16 amino acids. CDR1 and CDR2 from the germline V gene are MNHEY and SVGEGT. The CDR3 here is CASSSGGGVNTGELFF. CDR3 DNA: TGTGCCAGCAGTTCGGGGGGGGGCGTAAACACCGGGGAGCTGTTTTTT.

This chain joins TRBV3-1 (or the pseudogene TRBV3-2) and TRBJ1-2, with TRBD1 identical over 12 bases. J gave up 8 bases and V 3 bases, and 7 bases lay outside the gene matches. Germline V gene lookup returns CDR1 LGHDT and CDR2 YNNKEL (reference sequence). The CDR3 covers 15 residues. CDR3 nucleotide sequence: TGTGCCAGCAGCCACACCGGGACAGGGGGCTTGGGCTACACCTTC. Its protein product is CASSHTGTGGLGYTF.

This clone was seen only a few times. The chain carries TRBV24-1 and TRBJ2-2; no firm D call. There are 16 residues in the CDR3. V dropped 4 bases and J dropped 4 bases, with 15 bases sitting between them. CDR1 and CDR2 from the germline V gene are KGHDR and SFDVKD. Here the CDR3 reads CATSDPTLKPTGELFF. DNA of the CDR3: TGTGCCACCAGTGACCCGACTCTGAAGCCCACCGGGGAGCTGTTTTTT.

The chain uses TRBV7-2 and TRBJ2-5; D possibly corresponds to TRBD1 (5 bases). Trimming shortened V by 4 bases and J by 8 bases, and 11 bases separated the two germline ends. The CDR3 is 12 residues long. Germline V gene lookup returns CDR1 SGHTA and CDR2 FQGNSA. CDR3 loop: CASSSPQGTQYF. The CDR3 DNA is TGTGCCAGCAGCTCCCCCCAGGGCACCCAGTACTTC. Together with reference TRBV7-2 and TRBJ2-5, the CDR3 gives the full variable domain: GAGVSQSPSNKVTEKGKDVELRCDPISGHTALYWYRQSLGQGLEFLIYFQGNSAPDKSGLPSDRFSAERTGGSVSTLTIQRTQQEDSAVYLCASSSPQGTQYFGPGTRLLVL.

The V gene is TRBV6-5, the J gene TRBJ1-1; the D gene is possibly TRBD1 (5 bases). Trimming took off 4 bases at V and 3 bases at J, with 15 bases between the two ends. CDR3 size: 15 residues. CDR1 and CDR2 from the germline V gene are MNHEY and SVGAGI. CDR3 sequence reads: CASSSQGTGDTEAFF. CDR3 DNA: TGTGCCAGCAGTTCGCAGGGTACCGGCGACACTGAAGCTTTCTTT.

The genes are TRBV19 and TRBJ1-1; D may be TRBD1 (5 bases). V was trimmed by 5 bases and J by 2 bases, leaving 18 bases between them. This CDR3 contains 16 residues. Germline V lookup: CDR1 LNHDA, CDR2 SQIVND (reference sequence). The DNA for the CDR3 is TGTGCCAGTAGTTCCCTCAGAACAGGCAGAAACACTGAAGCTTTCTTT. This sequence encodes CASSSLRTGRNTEAFF.

The chain recombines TRBV5-1 with TRBJ1-1; D uncertain. The CDR3 sequence is 14 residues long. In germline, CDR1 is SGHRS, CDR2 YFSETQ. Trimming shortened V by 4 bases and J by 2 bases, and 12 bases separated the two germline ends. Written as DNA, the CDR3 is TGCGCCAGCAGCCCAAGCTATCCCAACACTGAAGCTTTCTTT. This translates into CASSPSYPNTEAFF. Drawing the rest from reference TRBV5-1 and TRBJ1-1, the complete variable domain is KAGVTQTPRYLIKTRGQQVTLSCSPISGHRSVSWYQQTPGQGLQFLFEYFSETQRNKGNFPGRFSGRQFSNSRSEMNVSTLELGDSALYLCASSPSYPNTEAFFGQGTRLTVV.

The chain has TRBV6-2 or TRBV6-3 and TRBJ1-6; TRBD1 matches 7 bases. CDR1 is MNHEY, CDR2 SVGEGT, per germline. The V segment lost 6 bases and the J segment 4 bases; nucleotides outside the gene matches: 3. CDR3 length: 14 amino acids. CDR3 nucleotides: TGTGCCAGCAGCGGGACAGTTTATAATTCACCCCTCCACTTT. Translation gives CASSGTVYNSPLHF.

This rearrangement joins TRBV7-2 to TRBJ1-1; 10 positions match TRBD1. Germline-derived CDR1 and CDR2 are SGHTA and FQGNSA. Trimming cost V 5 bases and J 3 bases; bases outside gene matches: 0. CDR3 length equals 13 residues. The CDR3 loop reads CASSGTGDTEAFF. DNA of the CDR3: TGTGCCAGCAGCGGGACAGGGGACACTGAAGCTTTCTTT.

This clone was seen more than once but under ten times. This chain joins TRBV28 and TRBJ2-1; D is perhaps TRBD2 (5 bases). The V gene's germline CDR1 is MDHEN and CDR2 SYDVKM. The CDR3 contains 13 residues. V was pared by 8 bases and J by 2 bases, with 10 bases between. Here the CDR3 reads CASRTPPYNEQFF. DNA for the CDR3: TGTGCCAGCCGGACTCCCCCCTACAATGAGCAGTTCTTC.